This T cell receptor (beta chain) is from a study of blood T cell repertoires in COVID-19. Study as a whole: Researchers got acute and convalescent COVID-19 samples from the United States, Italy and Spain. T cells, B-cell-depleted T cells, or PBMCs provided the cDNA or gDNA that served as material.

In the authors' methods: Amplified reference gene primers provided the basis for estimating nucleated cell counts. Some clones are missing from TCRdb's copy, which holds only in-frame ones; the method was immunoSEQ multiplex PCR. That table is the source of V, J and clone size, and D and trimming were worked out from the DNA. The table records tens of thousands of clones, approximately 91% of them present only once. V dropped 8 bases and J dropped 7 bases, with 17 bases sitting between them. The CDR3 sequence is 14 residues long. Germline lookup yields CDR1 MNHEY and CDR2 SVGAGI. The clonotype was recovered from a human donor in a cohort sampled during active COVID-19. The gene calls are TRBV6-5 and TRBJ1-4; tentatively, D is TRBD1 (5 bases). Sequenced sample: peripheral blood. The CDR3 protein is CASSLRGIGEKLFF. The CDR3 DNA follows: TGTGCCAGCTCACTACGGGGGATAGGTGAAAAACTGTTTTTT.